This is a list of T cell receptor beta chains from one sample in a study of cytomegalovirus exposure and HLA in healthy donors. The data were produced by immunoSEQ multiplex PCR, yet TCRdb's version contains in-frame clones alone and is incomplete. This table has approximately 220,000 clones, more than 60% appearing once. Sequenced input: PBMCs. The receptors stem from a woman younger than 45 in good health and CMV-seronegative. CDR3s include the opening cysteine and the closing phenylalanine or tryptophan. Each record gives: CDR3 DNA, CDR3 protein, V gene, D gene, CDR3 length, clone size, J gene. D genes are given only for firm matches. Only some rows state a clone size, as once, few, many or a class for expanded clones.

TGTGCCAGCAGCTTAGGGGGACAGCGCAGCTCCTACAATGAGCAGTTCTTC | CASSLGGQRSSYNEQFF | TRBV7-2 | TRBD1 | 17 | NA | TRBJ2-1
TGTGCCAGCAGTGTTCCGGTAACTAATGAAAAACTGTTTTTT | CASSVPVTNEKLFF | TRBV2 | NA | 14 | NA | TRBJ1-4
TGTGCAAGTCGCTTAGAGTCTAGCGGGAACGAGCAGTACTTC | CASRLESSGNEQYF | TRBV12-2 | NA | 14 | once | TRBJ2-7
TGTGCCAGCAGCGATCTACAGGGGGCTGTAAGCAATCAGCCCCAGCATTTT | CASSDLQGAVSNQPQHF | TRBV16 | TRBD1 | 17 | NA | TRBJ1-5
TGCAGCGCAAACGCTTATGGGGACCGAACAGCCGGGAGCATGAACACTGAAGCTTTCTTT | CSANAYGDRTAGSMNTEAFF | TRBV29-1 | NA | 20 | NA | TRBJ1-1
TGCGCCAGCAGCCCCCTGCAGGGACAAGGGATCTATGAGCAGTTCTTC | CASSPLQGQGIYEQFF | TRBV5-1 | NA | 16 | NA | TRBJ2-1
TGCGCCAGCAGCTTGTTATTCGGCTCCTACGAGCAGTACTTC | CASSLLFGSYEQYF | TRBV5-1 | NA | 14 | NA | TRBJ2-7
TGTGCCAGCAGACCCACTAGCGGGGGCGCTAGCCAGCAGTTCTTC | CASRPTSGGASQQFF | TRBV6-1 | TRBD2 | 15 | NA | TRBJ2-1
TGTGCCAGCAGAGGTCAGACAGGGGGTGGAAACACCATATATTTT | CASRGQTGGGNTIYF | TRBV2 | TRBD1 | 15 | NA | TRBJ1-3
TGTGCCAGCAGCCAAGAAGTCGGGACAGGGTTATACAATGAGCAGTTCTTC | CASSQEVGTGLYNEQFF | TRBV14 | TRBD1 | 17 | NA | TRBJ2-1
TGTGCCAGCATCGGAGGGGGGGCGGGGCCCCACGAGCAGTACTTC | CASIGGGAGPHEQYF | TRBV2 | NA | 15 | few | TRBJ2-7
TGCGCCAGCATGGTGGGGGCGCGTAATGAGCAGTTCTTC | CASMVGARNEQFF | TRBV10-2 | NA | 13 | NA | TRBJ2-1
TGTGCCAGCAGCTCCGTGGGGGGGGCGGTGGACGAGCAGTACTTC | CASSSVGGAVDEQYF | TRBV9 | NA | 15 | NA | TRBJ2-7
TGCGCCAGCAGCTATAATGACAGGGAAGAGACCCAGTACTTC | CASSYNDREETQYF | TRBV5-1 | TRBD1 | 14 | NA | TRBJ2-5
TGTGCCTGGAGGGGACTAGCGGGGGGAAAAGATACGCAGTATTTT | CAWRGLAGGKDTQYF | TRBV30 | TRBD2 | 15 | NA | TRBJ2-3
TGTGCCAGCAGCCTACAGGGTGGGGTCACTGAAGCTTTCTTT | CASSLQGGVTEAFF | TRBV7-3 | NA | 14 | NA | TRBJ1-1
TGTGCCAGCAGCGTAGGGACAGGGTTAATTTCACCCCTCCACTTT | CASSVGTGLISPLHF | TRBV9 | TRBD1 | 15 | few | TRBJ1-6
TGTGCCAGCAGTTTGTCTAGCATGGGGTCCTACAATGAGCAGTTCTTC | CASSLSSMGSYNEQFF | TRBV27 | NA | 16 | NA | TRBJ2-1
TGTGCCAGCAGCTTAGAGTCGTCAGGCCCTAAGGAAGCTTTCTTT | CASSLESSGPKEAFF | TRBV7-3 | NA | 15 | NA | TRBJ1-1
TGTGCCAGCAATCCGGGCTCTGGAAACACCATATATTTT | CASNPGSGNTIYF | TRBV9 | NA | 13 | NA | TRBJ1-3
TGTGCCAGCCTACTCGACACTGAAGCTTTCTTT | CASLLDTEAFF | TRBV18 | NA | 11 | few | TRBJ1-1
TGTGCCAGCAGCCCGGGACTAGCGACCTACAATGAGCAGTTCTTC | CASSPGLATYNEQFF | TRBV7-6 | TRBD2 | 15 | NA | TRBJ2-1
TGTGCCAGCAGCTTGGCGGCGAGAGGGTTTGATAACGCCTACGAGCAGTACTTC | CASSLAARGFDNAYEQYF | TRBV5-4 | NA | 18 | few | TRBJ2-7
TGTGCCAGCAGCTTGGGCAGGTACACTGAAGCTTTCTTT | CASSLGRYTEAFF | TRBV5-8 | NA | 13 | NA | TRBJ1-1
TGTGCCAGCAGCTCCCGGGACTCTCCAAGGGGAGGGTTT | CASSSRDSPRGGF | TRBV5-8 | NA | 13 | NA | TRBJ1-1
TGTGCCAGCAGCCAATTACGGGGGGGCCATCAAGAGACCCAGTACTTC | CASSQLRGGHQETQYF | TRBV27 | TRBD2 | 16 | NA | TRBJ2-5
TGCGCCAGCAGCTTGCAGGACGGGGAGCTGTTTTTT | CASSLQDGELFF | TRBV5-1 | NA | 12 | NA | TRBJ2-2
TGCGCCAAATCCCGGGTTGGGGAAAGCGGGGACACTGAAGCTTTCTTT | CAKSRVGESGDTEAFF | TRBV10-1 | NA | 16 | NA | TRBJ1-1
TGTGCCAGCTCCAAGGACAGGGGGCCGGTCTATGGCTACACCTTC | CASSKDRGPVYGYTF | TRBV9 | TRBD1 | 15 | NA | TRBJ1-2
TGTGCCAGTAGTACGGGGGGGACTAGCGGGACATACGAGCAGTACTTC | CASSTGGTSGTYEQYF | TRBV19 | TRBD2 | 16 | NA | TRBJ2-7